Following are 8 T cell receptor beta chains from one sample sequenced in a study of CD8 T cells in ankylosing spondylitis. TCRdb reprocessed the 5' RACE reads with MiXCR, giving one entry per CDR3 protein. The table has some 220,000 distinct CDR3 sequences, 7.5% to 9.5% seen once; the top ten hold around 4.8%. Sequencing was done on a sample of blood, either unsorted or a sorted T cell fraction (not recorded which). These receptors all come from a female donor with ankylosing spondylitis or in good health (not recorded which).

This clonotype was detected ten times or more. The V call is TRBV7-9, the J call TRBJ2-7; 14 bases align to TRBD2. The CDR3 has 16 amino acids. Trimming took 6 bases from V and 1 from J; bases not matched to a gene: 5. Looked up from germline, CDR1 is SEHNR and CDR2 is FQNEAQ (reference sequence). DNA for the CDR3: TGTGCCAGCAGTCGGACTAGCGGGAGGACTTCCTACGAGCAGTACTTC. The encoded protein is CASSRTSGRTSYEQYF.

This clonotype has at least ten counts. V gene TRBV5-1 combines with J gene TRBJ1-4; maybe TRBD1 (5 bases). Trimming cost V 4 bases and J 2 bases, with 15 bases left between them. The CDR3 sequence is 16 residues long. Germline CDR1 SGHRS, CDR2 YFSETQ. CDR3 region: CASSLGGGPTNEKLFF. The CDR3 coding sequence is TGCGCCAGCAGCCTGGGGGGAGGGCCTACTAATGAAAAACTGTTTTTT.

This clonotype was found many times. The chain has TRBV5-6 and TRBJ2-7; D is ambiguous. The CDR3 has 13 amino acids. V was cut by 4 bases and J by 0 bases, with 8 bases left in between. Per the germline V gene, CDR1 is SGHDT and CDR2 is YYEEEE. The CDR3 here is CASSQQSSYEQYF. CDR3 nucleotides: TGTGCCAGCAGCCAACAGAGCTCCTACGAGCAGTACTTC.

This clonotype was found a few times. The V and J genes are TRBV6-2 or TRBV6-3 and TRBJ2-1; 8 bases match TRBD2. The CDR3 runs 14 residues. Unmatched junction bases numbered 9, after V lost 9 bases and J lost 5 bases. Germline-derived CDR1 and CDR2 are MNHEY and SVGEGT. CDR3 sequence (DNA): TGTGCCAGTTCTCGACTAGCGCTGAACAATGAGCAGTTCTTC. Translation gives CASSRLALNNEQFF.

At least ten counts were recorded for this clonotype. This rearrangement joins TRBV5-1 to TRBJ2-1; 12 positions agree with TRBD2. J lost 7 bases, V lost 7 bases, and 9 bases had no gene match. Per germline, CDR1 SGHRS and CDR2 YFSETQ. This CDR3 is built from 15 residues. The CDR3 sequence: CASGPTSGRLNEQFF. CDR3 in DNA: TGCGCCAGCGGACCGACTAGCGGGAGATTAAATGAGCAGTTCTTC.

The table lists this clonotype with many counts. The chain uses TRBV7-8 and TRBJ2-5; D gene ambiguous. Trimming took off 6 bases at V and 4 bases at J, with 15 bases between the two ends. This CDR3 spans 14 amino acids. CDR1 is SGHVS and CDR2 is FQNEAQ in the germline V gene. This chain's CDR3 is CASRDSSPIETQYF. CDR3 in DNA: TGTGCCAGCAGAGACTCCAGCCCTATAGAGACCCAGTACTTC.

This clonotype was seen many times. This chain joins TRBV11-2 and TRBJ2-3; D is undetermined. The CDR3 has 12 amino acids. The V end lost 2 bases, the J end lost 4 bases, and 4 bases lay between the germline ends. Germline lookup yields CDR1 SGHAT and CDR2 FQNNGV. The CDR3 coding sequence is TGTGCCAGCAGCTTACTCCCAGATACGCAGTATTTT. Translating gives CASSLLPDTQYF.

This clonotype showed up just a few times. The V gene is TRBV6-6, the J gene TRBJ2-5; D gene unclear. With 8 bases removed from V and 7 bases from J, the gap between germline ends came to 11 bases. The CDR3 covers 11 residues. The germline V gene encodes CDR1 MNHNY and CDR2 SVGAGI (reference sequence). CDR3 region: CASLQTGTQYF. CDR3 in DNA: TGTGCCAGCCTTCAGACGGGGACCCAGTACTTC.